These T cell receptor beta chains were read from a single sample in a study of molecular identifiers for immune sequencing clone quantification. TCRdb ran MiXCR on the PCR reads and lists one entry per CDR3 protein. Altogether about 640,000 distinct CDR3 sequences are present, nearly 20% being singletons, with the ten largest covering roughly 0.83%. The sample taken for sequencing was naive CD8+ T cells from blood, with Jurkat cell RNA spiked in. The receptors derive from a human donor in good health. Some libraries in this study had Jurkat cell RNA spiked in. CDR3s include the opening cysteine and the closing phenylalanine or tryptophan. A D gene is named only where the DNA matches it firmly. Not every row has a clone size; where given, it reads once, few, many or a size class.

j_call,clone_size,d_call,v_call,cdr3_aa,cdr3_nt
TRBJ1-1,many,.,TRBV28,CASSSAMNTEAFF,TGTGCCAGCAGCTCCGCAATGAACACTGAAGCTTTCTTT
TRBJ1-6,.,TRBD1,TRBV6-1,CASSEGVQGPYNSPLHF,TGTGCCAGCAGTGAAGGGGTACAGGGGCCCTATAATTCACCCCTCCACTTT
TRBJ1-6,.,.,TRBV7-9,CASSRMEGSPLHF,TGTGCCAGCAGCCGAATGGAGGGTTCACCCCTCCACTTT
TRBJ1-1,.,.,TRBV20-1,CSARDLNSGTLTEAFF,TGCAGTGCTAGAGATCTTAACTCAGGAACCCTCACTGAAGCTTTCTTT
TRBJ2-7,.,.,TRBV20-1,CSAAPPRGLYEQYF,TGCAGTGCTGCCCCTCCCAGGGGCCTTTACGAGCAGTACTTC
TRBJ2-7,many,.,TRBV5-6,CASSIKGPLEQYF,TGTGCCAGCAGCATCAAGGGTCCCCTGGAGCAGTACTTC
TRBJ1-1,many,.,TRBV6-2/TRBV6-3,CASSYGPTLLNTEAFF,TGTGCCAGCAGTTACGGGCCAACTTTATTGAACACTGAAGCTTTCTTT
TRBJ2-3,many,TRBD1,TRBV14,CASSQGDSTTDTQYF,TGTGCCAGCAGCCAAGGGGACAGCACCACAGATACGCAGTATTTT
TRBJ1-6,.,TRBD1,TRBV5-1,CASSSIQGEINSPLHF,TGCGCCAGCAGCTCGATACAGGGGGAAATCAATTCACCCCTCCACTTT
TRBJ1-5,.,.,TRBV20-1,CSARDLLGPGNQPQHF,TGCAGTGCTAGAGATCTTTTAGGGCCGGGCAATCAGCCCCAGCATTTT
TRBJ2-1,many,TRBD1,TRBV29-1,CSVLVPGQDSYNEQFF,TGCAGCGTTCTAGTCCCGGGACAGGACTCCTACAATGAGCAGTTCTTC
TRBJ2-7,.,.,TRBV27,CAAGSTYEQYF,TGTGCCGCGGGGAGTACCTACGAGCAGTACTTC
TRBJ2-3,.,.,TRBV9,CASSVVGGGYTTDTQYF,TGTGCCAGCAGCGTAGTAGGGGGGGGCTATACCACAGATACGCAGTATTTT
TRBJ2-6,many,.,TRBV5-6,CASSLEGAGANVLTF,TGTGCCAGCAGCTTGGAAGGGGCTGGGGCCAACGTCCTGACTTTC
TRBJ2-3,.,.,TRBV4-2,CASSQVGGPSNTDTQYF,TGTGCCAGCAGCCAAGTGGGGGGTCCCTCAAACACAGATACGCAGTATTTT
TRBJ2-1,.,.,TRBV4-1,CASSHARDNRVNERFF,TGCGCCAGCAGCCATGCCCGGGACAACAGGGTGAATGAGCGGTTCTTC
TRBJ2-7,many,.,TRBV9,CASSVGFNYYEQYF,TGTGCCAGCAGCGTAGGATTTAACTACTACGAGCAGTACTTC
TRBJ1-3,.,.,TRBV6-5,CASSPQVFSGNTTYF,TGTGCCAGCAGCCCACAGGTATTCTCTGGAAACACCACATATTTT
TRBJ2-3,many,TRBD2,TRBV19,CASSLTSVTDTQYF,TGTGCCAGTAGTCTGACTAGCGTAACAGATACGCAGTATTTT
TRBJ2-3,few,TRBD2,TRBV6-5,CASSYSGLAGGSDTQYF,TGTGCCAGCAGTTACTCGGGACTAGCGGGGGGATCAGATACGCAGTATTTT
TRBJ1-1,many,.,TRBV4-3,CASSQDPEMNTEAFF,TGCGCCAGCAGCCAAGATCCAGAGATGAACACTGAAGCTTTCTTT
TRBJ1-1,many,.,TRBV3-2,CASSPRDRAPEAFF,TGTGCCAGCAGCCCCCGGGACAGGGCCCCTGAAGCTTTCTTT
TRBJ2-7,.,TRBD2,TRBV27,CASSLGRGGLYEQYF,TGTGCCAGCAGTTTGGGGCGGGGGGGCCTCTACGAGCAGTACTTC
TRBJ2-1,many,TRBD1,TRBV29-1,CSARGQGEFF,TGCAGCGCCAGGGGACAGGGGGAGTTCTTC
TRBJ1-2,many,.,TRBV28,CASSFDNSYGYTF,TGTGCCAGCAGTTTCGACAATTCTTATGGCTACACCTTC
TRBJ2-3,.,TRBD1,TRBV24-1,CATSEPRTGELTDTQYF,TGTGCCACCAGTGAACCCCGGACAGGGGAGCTCACAGATACGCAGTATTTT
TRBJ2-7,many,.,TRBV28,CASSSEGPEQYF,TGTGCCAGCAGTTCAGAGGGTCCCGAGCAGTACTTC
TRBJ2-1,.,.,TRBV19,CASSIGSRGRNEQFF,TGTGCCAGTAGTATAGGGAGTCGTGGTAGGAATGAGCAGTTCTTC
TRBJ1-6,many,.,TRBV19,CASRQPRSPLHF,TGTGCCAGTAGGCAACCCCGATCACCCCTCCACTTT
TRBJ2-7,few,TRBD1,TRBV9,CASSVDQGAAYEQYF,TGTGCCAGCAGCGTAGATCAGGGGGCAGCCTACGAGCAGTACTTC
TRBJ2-2,few,.,TRBV19,CASSIGMNTGELFF,TGTGCCAGTAGTATAGGCATGAACACCGGGGAGCTGTTTTTT
TRBJ1-5,many,TRBD1,TRBV27,CASSKGAGNQPQHF,TGTGCCAGCAGCAAGGGGGCGGGCAATCAGCCCCAGCATTTT
TRBJ2-7,.,TRBD2,TRBV20-1,CSAKSGTSAPYEQYF,TGCAGTGCTAAATCCGGGACTAGCGCCCCATACGAGCAGTACTTC
TRBJ1-1,many,.,TRBV14,CASSKLENTEAFF,TGTGCCAGCAGCAAGTTGGAGAACACTGAAGCTTTCTTT
TRBJ2-7,.,TRBD1,TRBV29-1,CSVSGDSAYEQYF,TGCAGCGTTTCTGGGGACAGTGCCTACGAGCAGTACTTC
TRBJ2-2,many,.,TRBV7-9,CASSPSGTGLDGELFF,TGTGCCAGCAGCCCTTCCGGGACGGGTCTTGACGGGGAGCTGTTTTTT
TRBJ1-1,many,.,TRBV6-5,CASTFGGGAFF,TGTGCCAGCACCTTTGGTGGGGGGGCTTTCTTT
TRBJ2-3,many,.,TRBV27,CASSFLVARRTDTQYF,TGTGCCAGCAGTTTCTTGGTAGCGAGGCGCACAGATACGCAGTATTTT
TRBJ2-7,few,.,TRBV7-2,CASSLTVFSAEQYF,TGTGCCAGCAGCTTAACAGTCTTTTCCGCCGAGCAGTACTTC
TRBJ2-7,many,TRBD1,TRBV27,CASSLRTGGLHEQYF,TGTGCCAGCAGTTTGAGGACAGGGGGCCTCCACGAGCAGTACTTC
TRBJ2-5,many,TRBD1,TRBV7-2,CASSFFQGDRETQYF,TGTGCCAGCAGCTTTTTTCAGGGGGATAGGGAGACCCAGTACTTC
TRBJ2-7,.,.,TRBV6-2/TRBV6-3,CASSPTASYRKQYF,TGTGCCAGCAGTCCTACCGCCTCTTACCGCAAGCAGTACTTC
TRBJ2-7,.,.,TRBV6-5,CASSLGQNWAYEQYF,TGTGCCAGCAGCCTCGGACAGAATTGGGCCTACGAGCAGTACTTC